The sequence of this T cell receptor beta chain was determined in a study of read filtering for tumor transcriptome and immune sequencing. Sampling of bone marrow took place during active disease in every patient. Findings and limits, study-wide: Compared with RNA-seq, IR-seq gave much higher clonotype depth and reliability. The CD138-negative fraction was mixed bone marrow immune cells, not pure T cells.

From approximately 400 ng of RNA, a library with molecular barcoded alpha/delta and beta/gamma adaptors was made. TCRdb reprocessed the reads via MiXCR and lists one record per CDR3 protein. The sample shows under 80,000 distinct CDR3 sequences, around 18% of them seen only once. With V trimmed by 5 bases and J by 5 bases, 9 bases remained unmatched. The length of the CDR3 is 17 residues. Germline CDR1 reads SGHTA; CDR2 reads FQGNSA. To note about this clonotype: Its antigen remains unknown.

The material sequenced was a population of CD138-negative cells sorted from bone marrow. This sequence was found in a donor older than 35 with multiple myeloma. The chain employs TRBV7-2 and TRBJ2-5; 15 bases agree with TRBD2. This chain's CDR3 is CASSRGGLAGGPETQYF. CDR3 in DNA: TGTGCCAGCAGCCGAGGTGGACTAGCGGGAGGGCCGGAGACCCAGTACTTC. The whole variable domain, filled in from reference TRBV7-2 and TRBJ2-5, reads GAGVSQSPSNKVTEKGKDVELRCDPISGHTALYWYRQSLGQGLEFLIYFQGNSAPDKSGLPSDRFSAERTGGSVSTLTIQRTQQEDSAVYLCASSRGGLAGGPETQYFGPGTRLLVL.